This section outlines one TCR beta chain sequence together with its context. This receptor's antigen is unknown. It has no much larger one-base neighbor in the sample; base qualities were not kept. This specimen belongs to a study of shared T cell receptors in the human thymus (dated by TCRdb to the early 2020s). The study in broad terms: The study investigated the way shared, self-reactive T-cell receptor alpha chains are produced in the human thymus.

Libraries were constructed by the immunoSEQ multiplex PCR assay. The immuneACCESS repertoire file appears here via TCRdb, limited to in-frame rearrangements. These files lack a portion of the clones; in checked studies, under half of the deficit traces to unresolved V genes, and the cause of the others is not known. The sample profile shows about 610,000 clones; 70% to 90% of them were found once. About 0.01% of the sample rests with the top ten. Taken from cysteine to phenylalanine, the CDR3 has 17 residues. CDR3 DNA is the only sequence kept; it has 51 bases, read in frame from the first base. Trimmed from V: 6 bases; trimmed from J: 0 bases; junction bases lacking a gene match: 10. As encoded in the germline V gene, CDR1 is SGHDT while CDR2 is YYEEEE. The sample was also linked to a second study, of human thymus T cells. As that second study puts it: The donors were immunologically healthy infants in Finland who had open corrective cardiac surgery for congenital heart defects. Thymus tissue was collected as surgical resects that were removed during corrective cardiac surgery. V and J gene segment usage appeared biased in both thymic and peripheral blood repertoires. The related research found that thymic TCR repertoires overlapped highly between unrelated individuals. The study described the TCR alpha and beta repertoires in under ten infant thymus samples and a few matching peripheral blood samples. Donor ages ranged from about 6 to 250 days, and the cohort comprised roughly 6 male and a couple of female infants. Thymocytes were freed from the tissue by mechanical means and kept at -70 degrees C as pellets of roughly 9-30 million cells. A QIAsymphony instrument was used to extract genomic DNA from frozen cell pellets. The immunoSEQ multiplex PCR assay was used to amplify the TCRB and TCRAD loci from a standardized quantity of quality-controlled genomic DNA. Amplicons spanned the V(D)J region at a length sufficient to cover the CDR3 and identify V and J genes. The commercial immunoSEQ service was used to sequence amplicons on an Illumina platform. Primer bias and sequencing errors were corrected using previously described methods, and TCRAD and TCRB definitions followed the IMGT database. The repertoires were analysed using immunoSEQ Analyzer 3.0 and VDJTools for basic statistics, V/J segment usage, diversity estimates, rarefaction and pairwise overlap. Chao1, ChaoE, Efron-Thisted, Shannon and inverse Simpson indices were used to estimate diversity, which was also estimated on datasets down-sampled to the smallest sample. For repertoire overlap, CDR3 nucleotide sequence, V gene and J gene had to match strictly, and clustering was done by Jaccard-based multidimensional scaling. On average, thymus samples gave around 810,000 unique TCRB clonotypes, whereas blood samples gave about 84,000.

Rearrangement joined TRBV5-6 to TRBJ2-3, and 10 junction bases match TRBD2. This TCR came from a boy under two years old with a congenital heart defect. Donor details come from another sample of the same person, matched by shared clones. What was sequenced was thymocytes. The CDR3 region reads CASICLAGATSTDTQYF. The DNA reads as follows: TGTGCCAGCATCTGCCTAGCGGGAGCCACCAGCACAGATACGCAGTATTTT.